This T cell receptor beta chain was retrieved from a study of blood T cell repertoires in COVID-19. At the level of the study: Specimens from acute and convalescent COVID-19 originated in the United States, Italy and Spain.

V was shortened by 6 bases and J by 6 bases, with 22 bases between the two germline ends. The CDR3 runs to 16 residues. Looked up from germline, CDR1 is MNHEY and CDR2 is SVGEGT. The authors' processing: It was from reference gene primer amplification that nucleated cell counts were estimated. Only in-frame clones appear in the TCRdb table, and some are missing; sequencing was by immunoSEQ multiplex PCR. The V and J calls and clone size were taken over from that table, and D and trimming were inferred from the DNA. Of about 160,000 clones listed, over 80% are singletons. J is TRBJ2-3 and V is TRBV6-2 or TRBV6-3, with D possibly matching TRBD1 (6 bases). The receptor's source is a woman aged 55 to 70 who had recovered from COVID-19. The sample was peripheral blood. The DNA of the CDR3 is TGTGCCAGCAGCCTCGTCCCTCTAGTAGACAGGGATACGCAGTATTTT. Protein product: CASSLVPLVDRDTQYF.